This T cell receptor (beta chain) was obtained from a study of yellow fever vaccine responses in identical twins. TCRdb independently ran MiXCR on the RT-PCR reads; one entry per CDR3 protein. The sample consists of fewer than 3,000 distinct CDR3 sequences, around three quarters of them appearing once. A remark on this clonotype: Its matching antigen is unknown.

Germline CDR1 is SGHDN and CDR2 is FVKESK. This CDR3 has 15 amino acids. V shed 3 bases and J shed 0 bases, with 12 bases lying between them. Study-wide points: Reportedly, the T cell response mounted by twins to vaccine seemed partly convergent, partly personalized.

The J gene is TRBJ2-7, the V gene TRBV14; D may be TRBD1 or TRBD2 (6 bases each). The starting material was T cells from blood (PBMCs), unsorted or a sorted subset (not recorded which), obtained before or after yellow fever vaccination (not recorded which). The receptor was derived from a female donor who received the yellow fever vaccine. This CDR3 reads CASSQLGGGSYEQYF. The CDR3 DNA sequence: TGTGCCAGCAGCCAGCTAGGAGGGGGCTCCTACGAGCAGTACTTC. Full variable domain (rest looked up from reference TRBV14 and TRBJ2-7): EAGVTQFPSHSVIEKGQTVTLRCDPISGHDNLYWYRRVMGKEIKFLLHFVKESKQDESGMPNNRFLAERTGGTYSTLKVQPAELEDSGVYFCASSQLGGGSYEQYFGPGTRLTVT.